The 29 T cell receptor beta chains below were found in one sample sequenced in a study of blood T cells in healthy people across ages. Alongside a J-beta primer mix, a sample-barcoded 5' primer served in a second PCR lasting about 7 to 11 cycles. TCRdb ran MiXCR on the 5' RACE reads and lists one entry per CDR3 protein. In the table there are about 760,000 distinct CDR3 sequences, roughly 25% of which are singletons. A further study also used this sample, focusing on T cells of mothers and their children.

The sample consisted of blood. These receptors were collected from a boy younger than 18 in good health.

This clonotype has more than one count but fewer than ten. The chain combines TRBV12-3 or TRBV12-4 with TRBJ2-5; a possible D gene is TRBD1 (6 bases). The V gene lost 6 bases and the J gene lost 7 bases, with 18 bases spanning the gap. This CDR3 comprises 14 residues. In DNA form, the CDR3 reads TGTGCCAGCAGACGCCGGGACACATCCAGGACCCAGTACTTC. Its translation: CASRRRDTSRTQYF.

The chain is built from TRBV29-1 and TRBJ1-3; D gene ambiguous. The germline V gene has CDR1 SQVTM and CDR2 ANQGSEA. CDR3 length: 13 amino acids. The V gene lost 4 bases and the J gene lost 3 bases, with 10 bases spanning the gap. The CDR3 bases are TGCAGCGTTGCTCGTGGAGGTGGAAACACCATATATTTT. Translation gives CSVARGGGNTIYF.

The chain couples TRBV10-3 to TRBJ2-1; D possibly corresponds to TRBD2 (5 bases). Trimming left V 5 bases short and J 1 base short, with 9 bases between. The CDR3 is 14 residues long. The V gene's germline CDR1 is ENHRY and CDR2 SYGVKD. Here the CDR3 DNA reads TGTGCCATCAGTCAAGCGGTATCCTACAATGAGCAGTTCTTC. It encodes CAISQAVSYNEQFF.

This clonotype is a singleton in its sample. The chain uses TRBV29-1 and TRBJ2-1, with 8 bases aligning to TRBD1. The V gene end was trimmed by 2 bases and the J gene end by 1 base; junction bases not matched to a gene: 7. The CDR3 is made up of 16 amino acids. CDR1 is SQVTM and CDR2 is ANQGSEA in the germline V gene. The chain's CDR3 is CSVEPPDRGSYNEQFF. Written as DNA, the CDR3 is TGCAGCGTTGAACCACCAGACAGGGGATCCTACAATGAGCAGTTCTTC.

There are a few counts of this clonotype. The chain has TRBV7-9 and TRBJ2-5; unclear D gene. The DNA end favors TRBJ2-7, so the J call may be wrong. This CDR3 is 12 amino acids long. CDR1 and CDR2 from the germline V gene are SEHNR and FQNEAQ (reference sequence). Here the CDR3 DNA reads TGTGCCAGCAGCTTAGTAAATGACGAGCAGTACTTC. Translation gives CASSLVNDEQYF.

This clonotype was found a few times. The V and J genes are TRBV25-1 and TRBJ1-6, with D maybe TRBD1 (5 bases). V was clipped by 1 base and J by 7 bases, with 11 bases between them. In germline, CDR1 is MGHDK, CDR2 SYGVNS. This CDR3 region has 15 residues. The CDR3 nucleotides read TGTGCCAGCAGTGAATTTGCAGGGAGCAATTCACCCCTCCACTTT. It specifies CASSEFAGSNSPLHF.

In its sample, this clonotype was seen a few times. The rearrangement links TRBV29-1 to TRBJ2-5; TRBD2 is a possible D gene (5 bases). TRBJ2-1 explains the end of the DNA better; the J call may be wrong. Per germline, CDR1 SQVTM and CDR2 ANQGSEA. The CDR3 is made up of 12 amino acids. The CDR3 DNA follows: TGCAGCGTTGAAGCTAGCCAAGCTGAGCAGTTCTTC. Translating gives CSVEASQAEQFF.

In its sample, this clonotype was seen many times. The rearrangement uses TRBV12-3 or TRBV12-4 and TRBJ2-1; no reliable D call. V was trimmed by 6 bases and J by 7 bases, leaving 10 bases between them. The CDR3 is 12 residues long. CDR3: CASSVGDNEQFF. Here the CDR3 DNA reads TGTGCCAGCAGCGTAGGAGATAATGAGCAGTTCTTC.

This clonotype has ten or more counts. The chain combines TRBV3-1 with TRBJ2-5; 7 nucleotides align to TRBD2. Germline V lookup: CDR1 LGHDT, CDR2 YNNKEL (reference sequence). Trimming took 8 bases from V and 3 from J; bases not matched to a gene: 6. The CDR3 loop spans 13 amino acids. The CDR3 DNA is TGTGCCAGCTCGCACCGGGGGGAAGAGACCCAGTACTTC. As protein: CASSHRGEETQYF.

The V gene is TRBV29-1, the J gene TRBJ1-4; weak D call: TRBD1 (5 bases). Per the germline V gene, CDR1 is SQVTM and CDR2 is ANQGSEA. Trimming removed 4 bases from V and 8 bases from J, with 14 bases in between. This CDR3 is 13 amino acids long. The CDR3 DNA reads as TGCAGCGTTGTCAGGGCCTATGACGAAAAACTGTTTTTT. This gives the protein CSVVRAYDEKLFF.

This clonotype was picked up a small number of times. The CDR3 reads CASSYLGFNEKLFF. Here the CDR3 DNA reads TGTGCCAGCAGTTACCTGGGATTCAATGAAAAACTGTTTTTT. The chain has TRBV6-5 and TRBJ1-4; D remains unclear. The CDR3 runs to 14 residues. V was cut by 2 bases and J by 5 bases, with 9 bases left in between. Germline CDR1 MNHEY, CDR2 SVGAGI.

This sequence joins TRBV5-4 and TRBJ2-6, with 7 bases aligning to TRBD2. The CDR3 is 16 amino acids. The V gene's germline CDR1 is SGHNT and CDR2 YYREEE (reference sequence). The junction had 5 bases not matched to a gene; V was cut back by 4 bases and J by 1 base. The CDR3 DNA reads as TGTGCCAGCAGCCGCGGGGGACCTTCTGGGGCCAACGTCCTGACTTTC. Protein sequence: CASSRGGPSGANVLTF.

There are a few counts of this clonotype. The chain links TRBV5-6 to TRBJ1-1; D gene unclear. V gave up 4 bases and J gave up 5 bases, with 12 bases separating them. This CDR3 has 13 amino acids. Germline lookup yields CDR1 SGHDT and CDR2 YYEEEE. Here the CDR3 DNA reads TGTGCCAGCAGCCAAATAAGGTATACTGAAGCTTTCTTT. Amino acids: CASSQIRYTEAFF.

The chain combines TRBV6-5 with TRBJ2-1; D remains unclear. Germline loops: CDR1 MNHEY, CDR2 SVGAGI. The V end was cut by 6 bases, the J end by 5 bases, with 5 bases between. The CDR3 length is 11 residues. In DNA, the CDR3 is TGTGCCAGCAGGATGCACAATGAGCAGTTCTTC. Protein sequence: CASRMHNEQFF.

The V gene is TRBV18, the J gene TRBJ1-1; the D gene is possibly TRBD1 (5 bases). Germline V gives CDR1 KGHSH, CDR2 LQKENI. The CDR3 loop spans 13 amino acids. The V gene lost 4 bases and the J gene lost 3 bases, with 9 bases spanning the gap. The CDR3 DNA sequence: TGTGCCAGCTCACTCGGGGCGGACACTGAAGCTTTCTTT. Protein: CASSLGADTEAFF.

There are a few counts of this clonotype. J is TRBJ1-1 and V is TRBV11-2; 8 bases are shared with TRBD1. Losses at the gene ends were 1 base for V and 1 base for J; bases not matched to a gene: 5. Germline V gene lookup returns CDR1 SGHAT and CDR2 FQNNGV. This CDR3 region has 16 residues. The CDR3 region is CASSLAPTGGNTEAFF. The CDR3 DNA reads TGTGCCAGCAGCTTAGCCCCAACAGGGGGGAACACTGAAGCTTTCTTT.

CDR3 region: CASSEAGSGANVLTF. CDR3 nucleotides: TGTGCCAGCAGTGAAGCGGGTTCCGGGGCCAACGTCCTGACTTTC. This sequence joins TRBV6-1 and TRBJ2-6; D remains unclear. The ends were cut back, 0 bases at V and 4 bases at J, with 7 bases in the middle. The length of the CDR3 is 15 residues. Germline CDR1 reads MNHNS; CDR2 reads SASEGT.

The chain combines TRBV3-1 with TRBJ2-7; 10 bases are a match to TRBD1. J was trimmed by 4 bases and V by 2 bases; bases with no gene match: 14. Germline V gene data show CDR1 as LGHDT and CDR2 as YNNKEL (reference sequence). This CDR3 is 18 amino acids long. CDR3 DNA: TGTGCCAGCAGCCAACGGGACAGGGGACGCCCGATCCGTTACGAGCAGTACTTC. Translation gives CASSQRDRGRPIRYEQYF.

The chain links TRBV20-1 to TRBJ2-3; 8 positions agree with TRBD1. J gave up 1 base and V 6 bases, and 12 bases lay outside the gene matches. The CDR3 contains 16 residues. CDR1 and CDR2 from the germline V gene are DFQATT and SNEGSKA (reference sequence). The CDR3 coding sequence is TGCAGTGCGGCACGACAGGGGCCCTTAGGCACAGATACGCAGTATTTT. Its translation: CSAARQGPLGTDTQYF.

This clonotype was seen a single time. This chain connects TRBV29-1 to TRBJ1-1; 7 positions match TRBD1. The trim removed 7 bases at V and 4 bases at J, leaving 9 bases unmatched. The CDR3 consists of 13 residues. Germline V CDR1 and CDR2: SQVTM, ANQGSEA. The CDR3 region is CSGQGSGGTEAFF. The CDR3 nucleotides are TGCAGCGGACAGGGTTCCGGTGGCACTGAAGCTTTCTTT.

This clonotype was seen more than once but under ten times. The CDR3 spells CASSSLGSRSYNEQFF. CDR3 coding DNA: TGTGCCAGCAGTTCGTTGGGGAGCCGCTCCTACAATGAGCAGTTCTTC. The chain combines TRBV28 with TRBJ2-1, with a weak D call TRBD2 (5 bases). The CDR3 is made up of 16 amino acids. CDR1 and CDR2 from the germline V gene are MDHEN and SYDVKM. V shed 4 bases and J shed 0 bases, with 13 bases lying between them.

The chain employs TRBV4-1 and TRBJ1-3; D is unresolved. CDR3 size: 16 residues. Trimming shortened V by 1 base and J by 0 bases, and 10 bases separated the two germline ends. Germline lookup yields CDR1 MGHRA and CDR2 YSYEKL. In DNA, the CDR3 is TGCGCCAGCAGCCAAGTCGCGGACCTCTCTGGAAACACCATATATTTT. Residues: CASSQVADLSGNTIYF.

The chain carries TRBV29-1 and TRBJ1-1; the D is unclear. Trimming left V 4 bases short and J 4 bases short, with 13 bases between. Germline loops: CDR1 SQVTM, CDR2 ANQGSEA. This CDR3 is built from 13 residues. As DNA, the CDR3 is TGCAGCGTTGTAGGCGTCTTGGCCACTGAAGCTTTCTTT. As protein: CSVVGVLATEAFF.

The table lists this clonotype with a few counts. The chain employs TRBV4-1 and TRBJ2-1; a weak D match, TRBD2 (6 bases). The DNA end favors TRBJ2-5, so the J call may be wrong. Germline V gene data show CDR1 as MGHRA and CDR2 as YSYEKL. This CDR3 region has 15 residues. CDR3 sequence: CASSLGFKEGETQYF. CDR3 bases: TGCGCCAGCAGCCTGGGCTTTAAGGAGGGGGAGACCCAGTACTTC.

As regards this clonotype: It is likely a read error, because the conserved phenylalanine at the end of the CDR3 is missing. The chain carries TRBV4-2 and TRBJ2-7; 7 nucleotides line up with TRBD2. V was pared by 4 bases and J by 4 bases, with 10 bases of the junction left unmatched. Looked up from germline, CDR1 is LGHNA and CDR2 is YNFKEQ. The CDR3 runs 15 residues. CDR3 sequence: CASSPSGESAYEQYL. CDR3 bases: TGTGCCAGCAGCCCCAGCGGGGAGTCGGCTTACGAGCAGTACTTA.

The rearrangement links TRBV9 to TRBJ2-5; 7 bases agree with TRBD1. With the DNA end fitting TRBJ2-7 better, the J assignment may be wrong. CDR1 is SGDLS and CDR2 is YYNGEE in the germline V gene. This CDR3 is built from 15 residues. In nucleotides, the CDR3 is TGTGCCAGCAGCGTAACAGGGGCCGCTGACTACGAGCAGTACTTC. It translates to CASSVTGAADYEQYF.

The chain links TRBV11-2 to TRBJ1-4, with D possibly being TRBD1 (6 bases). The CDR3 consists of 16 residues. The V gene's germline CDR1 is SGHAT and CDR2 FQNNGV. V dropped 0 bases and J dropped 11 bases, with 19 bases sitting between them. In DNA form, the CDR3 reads TGTGCCAGCAGCTTAGACCAGGACAGTCCCGAACCCAAACTGTTTTTT. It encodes CASSLDQDSPEPKLFF.

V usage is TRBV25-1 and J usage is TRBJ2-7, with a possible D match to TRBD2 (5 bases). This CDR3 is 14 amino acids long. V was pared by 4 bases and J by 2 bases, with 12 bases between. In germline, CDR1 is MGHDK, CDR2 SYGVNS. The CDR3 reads CASSAPTGTYEQYF. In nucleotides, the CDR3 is TGTGCCAGCAGTGCACCCACGGGAACCTACGAGCAGTACTTC.

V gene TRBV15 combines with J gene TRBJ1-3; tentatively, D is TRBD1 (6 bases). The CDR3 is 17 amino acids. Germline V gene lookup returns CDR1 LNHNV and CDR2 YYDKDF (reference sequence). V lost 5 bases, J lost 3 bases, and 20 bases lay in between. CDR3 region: CATSREGEGRDGNTIYF. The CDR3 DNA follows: TGTGCCACCAGCCGGGAGGGGGAGGGCAGGGATGGAAACACCATATATTTT.